The present T cell receptor (beta chain) was sequenced within a study of molecular identifiers for immune sequencing clone quantification. This clonotype has at least ten counts. CDR3 length: 16 amino acids. CDR1 and CDR2 from the germline V gene are SGHRS and YFSETQ. The V and J ends lost 2 bases and 1 base respectively, with 15 bases between them. TCRdb re-derived calls from the PCR reads in MiXCR, one entry per CDR3 protein. The repertoire consists of a few hundred thousand distinct CDR3 sequences, with 24% occurring once and the leading ten covering around 0.7%. The specimen sequenced was naive CD8+ T cells from blood, with Jurkat cell RNA spiked in. Subset described: FACS-sorted CD8+CD4-CCR7+CD45RA+ naive T cells. The chain couples TRBV5-1 to TRBJ2-5; D might be TRBD1 or TRBD2, each matching 5 bases. The clonotype was recovered from a human donor in good health. Some libraries in this study had Jurkat cell RNA spiked in. CDR3 nucleotide sequence: TGCGCCAGCAGCTTTAGTCTTAGGGACCTCCAAGAGACCCAGTACTTC. It encodes CASSFSLRDLQETQYF.